This record looks at one TCR beta chain sequence and its context. This entry belongs to a study of T cell changes during pregnancy in multiple sclerosis. Germline V CDR1 and CDR2: SGHTA, FQGTGA. The CDR3 covers 15 residues. Trimming cost V 2 bases and J 2 bases, with 12 bases left between them. The method was immunoSEQ multiplex PCR; TCRdb's version includes in-frame clones alone and lacks a portion of them. This repertoire shows about 110,000 clones, less than 95% found once; its top ten account for 1.5% to 2%. The gene calls are TRBV7-3 and TRBJ1-2, with a weak D call TRBD1 (5 bases). The clonotype comes from a female donor with multiple sclerosis, enrolled in a pregnancy study. Sequencing was performed on peripheral blood, taken before pregnancy. In nucleotides, the CDR3 is TGTGCCAGCAGCTTATTTGGGGGGGGGAACTATGGCTACACCTTC. It codes for CASSLFGGGNYGYTF.